Included here is one T cell receptor beta chain sequence, with context. There is an ambiguous or unread base here, so the residue it gives is written X. Germline CDR1 reads SGHRS; CDR2 reads YFSETQ. The junction had 15 bases not matched to a gene; V was cut back by 0 bases and J by 11 bases. The CDR3 is 17 amino acids. The method was immunoSEQ multiplex PCR; TCRdb's version includes in-frame clones alone and lacks a portion of them. The profile shows around 2,000 clones, around 55% of them singletons. The sample is drawn from a study of CXCR4 blockade with PD-1 therapy in pancreatic cancer. This TCR derives from a human donor with pancreatic ductal adenocarcinoma. The chain recombines TRBV5-1 with TRBJ2-1; 9 positions match TRBD2. Sequenced: tumor tissue. The CDR3 DNA sequence: TGCGCCAGCAGCTTGGAATTCGGCGGGGGGGCGGGTAATRAGCAGTTCTTC. It codes for CASSLEFGGGAGNXQFF.